Listed here are 21 T cell receptor beta chains from one sample, sequenced in a study of T cell responses to AZD1222 COVID-19 vaccine. TCRdb's table, derived via immunoSEQ multiplex PCR, lists solely in-frame clones and lacks some. Here the sample spans about 140,000 clones, more than 85% being singletons. This specimen was peripheral blood, taken 28 days after the second AZD1222 dose. These receptors all stem from an adult who received the AZD1222 COVID-19 vaccine.

The chain combines TRBV6-5 with TRBJ1-2; tentatively, D is TRBD1 (5 bases). Germline CDR1 is MNHEY and CDR2 is SVGAGI. The CDR3 has 13 amino acids. Trimming shortened V by 5 bases and J by 4 bases, and 11 bases separated the two germline ends. The CDR3 reads CASSPQEIYGYTF. The CDR3 nucleotides are TGTGCCAGCAGTCCACAGGAGATCTATGGCTACACCTTC.

The chain has TRBV5-1 and TRBJ1-2; no firm D call. Trimming left V 0 bases short and J 5 bases short, with 8 bases between. The CDR3 has 13 amino acids. CDR1 and CDR2 (germline): SGHRS, YFSETQ. The CDR3 spells CASSLEGRYGYTF. The CDR3 nucleotides read TGCGCCAGCAGCTTGGAGGGAAGGTATGGCTACACCTTC.

The V call is TRBV18, the J call TRBJ1-1; no reliable D call. Germline assignment: CDR1 KGHSH and CDR2 LQKENI. V gave up 6 bases and J gave up 2 bases, with 10 bases separating them. This CDR3 is 13 amino acids long. CDR3 coding DNA: TGTGCCAGCTCCCATGGAGATAACACTGAAGCTTTCTTT. Translated, it gives CASSHGDNTEAFF.

The V call is TRBV7-2, the J call TRBJ2-7; 11 nucleotides align to TRBD1. CDR3 length equals 14 residues. V was clipped by 4 bases and J by 4 bases; unmatched bases: 3. Germline V CDR1 and CDR2: SGHTA, FQGNSA. The CDR3, as DNA: TGTGCCAGCAGCTGGGACAGGGGGTTGTACGAGCAGTACTTC. It translates to CASSWDRGLYEQYF. Based on the CDR3 plus reference TRBV7-2 and TRBJ2-7, the full variable domain is GAGVSQSPSNKVTEKGKDVELRCDPISGHTALYWYRQSLGQGLEFLIYFQGNSAPDKSGLPSDRFSAERTGGSVSTLTIQRTQQEDSAVYLCASSWDRGLYEQYFGPGTRLTVT.

The chain carries TRBV12-3 or TRBV12-4 and TRBJ1-2, with D unresolved. Trimming took off 5 bases at V and 6 bases at J, with 10 bases between the two ends. The CDR3 runs to 12 residues. CDR3 DNA sequence: TGTGCCAGCAGTGGGCTCGGTGATGGCTACACCTTC. It translates to CASSGLGDGYTF.

This rearrangement joins TRBV5-4 to TRBJ1-1, with a tentative D call TRBD1 (5 bases). CDR3 length equals 14 residues. Per germline, CDR1 SGHNT and CDR2 YYREEE (reference sequence). Trimming took off 3 bases at V and 1 base at J, with 10 bases between the two ends. Here the CDR3 reads CASSSTAANTEAFF. CDR3 bases: TGTGCCAGCAGCTCGACAGCTGCGAACACTGAAGCTTTCTTT.

The chain has TRBV19 and TRBJ1-1, with a weak D call TRBD1 (5 bases). The CDR3 spans 14 residues. The germline V gene encodes CDR1 LNHDA and CDR2 SQIVND (reference sequence). Trimming took off 3 bases at V and 0 bases at J, with 8 bases between the two ends. In DNA form, the CDR3 reads TGTGCCAGTAGTATCACAGGACTGAACACTGAAGCTTTCTTT. This sequence encodes CASSITGLNTEAFF.

The J gene is TRBJ2-1, the V gene TRBV5-1; D is possibly TRBD2 (6 bases). V shed 6 bases and J shed 4 bases, with 17 bases lying between them. The CDR3 has 15 residues. Germline CDR1 and CDR2: SGHRS and YFSETQ. The CDR3 is CASTPWAGSYNEQFF. In DNA, the CDR3 is TGCGCCAGCACCCCGTGGGCGGGGTCGTACAATGAGCAGTTCTTC.

The sample holds one count of this clone. The chain carries TRBV6-1 and TRBJ2-1; TRBD2 is a possible D gene (5 bases). The length of the CDR3 is 15 residues. Trimming shortened V by 1 base and J by 4 bases, and 11 bases separated the two germline ends. Looked up from germline, CDR1 is MNHNS and CDR2 is SASEGT. CDR3 loop: CASSEEMGRYNEQFF. The CDR3 nucleotides read TGTGCCAGCAGTGAAGAAATGGGGAGATACAATGAGCAGTTCTTC.

The J gene is TRBJ2-7, the V gene TRBV4-2, with D unclear. The CDR3 is 13 amino acids. With 3 bases removed from V and 9 bases from J, the gap between germline ends came to 15 bases. Germline CDR1 LGHNA, CDR2 YNFKEQ. The CDR3 sequence: CASSHLPVYAQYF. The CDR3 nucleotides are TGTGCCAGCAGCCATCTCCCTGTCTATGCGCAGTACTTC.

The genes are TRBV6-5 and TRBJ1-3; 7 bases fit TRBD1. The CDR3 is 14 amino acids. Germline loops: CDR1 MNHEY, CDR2 SVGAGI. J lost 0 bases, V lost 8 bases, and 4 bases had no gene match. CDR3 coding DNA: TGTGCCAGCGGGGACAGCTACTCTGGAAACACCATATATTTT. It translates to CASGDSYSGNTIYF.

V is TRBV7-9 and J is TRBJ2-2; D is uncertain. Germline CDR1 and CDR2: SEHNR and FQNEAQ (reference sequence). CDR3 length: 15 residues. Trimming took off 5 bases at V and 0 bases at J, with 10 bases between the two ends. The CDR3 DNA reads as TGTGCCAGCAGCCCCCCTGACACGAACACCGGGGAGCTGTTTTTT. Translating it yields CASSPPDTNTGELFF.

This clone was counted a single time. V and J are TRBV12-3 or TRBV12-4 and TRBJ1-6, with D unresolved. There are 13 residues in the CDR3. The V end lost 3 bases, the J end lost 9 bases, and 9 bases lay between the germline ends. The CDR3 reads CASSLMEGSPLHF. As DNA, the CDR3 is TGTGCCAGCAGTTTGATGGAAGGTTCACCCCTCCACTTT.

V is TRBV29-1 and J is TRBJ2-5; D uncertain. Germline-derived CDR1 and CDR2 are SQVTM and ANQGSEA. Trimming took 4 bases from V and 5 from J, leaving 11 bases between them. This CDR3 region has 12 residues. The CDR3 bases are TGCAGCGTTGCCCCAGGTGGGGAGACCCAGTACTTC. Translation: CSVAPGGETQYF.

This clone was found once. J is TRBJ1-1 and V is TRBV6-7; possibly TRBD1 for D (5 bases). TRBV6-7 qualifies as an ORF whose function is uncertain. V was shortened by 0 bases and J by 0 bases, with 8 bases between the two germline ends. This CDR3 comprises 15 residues. The CDR3 spells CASSYSLGVNTEAFF. The CDR3 nucleotides read TGTGCCAGCAGTTACTCCCTAGGGGTGAACACTGAAGCTTTCTTT.

This rearrangement joins TRBV4-3 to TRBJ2-7; 10 nucleotides agree with TRBD1. Germline V gene sequence: CDR1 LGHNA, CDR2 YSLEER. Trimming removed 3 bases from V and 5 bases from J; junction bases left unmatched: 4. The CDR3 is 14 residues long. This CDR3 is CASSHGQGGDEQYF. CDR3 nucleotides: TGCGCCAGCAGCCACGGACAGGGGGGGGACGAGCAGTACTTC.

V gene TRBV7-9 combines with J gene TRBJ2-1; TRBD2 matches at 9 bases. V lost 5 bases, J lost 10 bases, and 6 bases stayed unmatched. The CDR3 spans 13 residues. Per the germline V gene, CDR1 is SEHNR and CDR2 is FQNEAQ (reference sequence). The DNA for the CDR3 is TGTGCCAGCAGCCCGAGCGGGGGGTACGAGCAGTTCTTC. Amino acid sequence: CASSPSGGYEQFF.

This chain connects TRBV5-5 to TRBJ1-4, with D perhaps matching TRBD1 (6 bases). The CDR3 has 12 amino acids. Per germline, CDR1 SGHKS and CDR2 YYEKEE (reference sequence). V was shortened by 2 bases and J by 8 bases, with 7 bases between the two germline ends. In DNA, the CDR3 is TGTGCCAGCAGCTTTACAGGGGAAAAACTGTTTTTT. This translates into CASSFTGEKLFF. Complete variable domain (other parts from reference TRBV5-5 and TRBJ1-4): DAGVTQSPTHLIKTRGQQVTLRCSPISGHKSVSWYQQVLGQGPQFIFQYYEKEERGRGNFPDRFSARQFPNYSSELNVNALLLGDSALYLCASSFTGEKLFFGSGTQLSVL.

This chain uses TRBV5-1 with TRBJ1-1; 8 bases agree with TRBD1. V was pared by 2 bases and J by 4 bases, with 4 bases of the junction left unmatched. CDR1 and CDR2 (germline): SGHRS, YFSETQ. The CDR3 is 14 residues long. The chain's CDR3 is CASSFDRGGTEAFF. CDR3 in DNA: TGCGCCAGCAGCTTTGACAGGGGAGGCACTGAAGCTTTCTTT. The full variable domain, completed using reference TRBV5-1 and TRBJ1-1, is KAGVTQTPRYLIKTRGQQVTLSCSPISGHRSVSWYQQTPGQGLQFLFEYFSETQRNKGNFPGRFSGRQFSNSRSEMNVSTLELGDSALYLCASSFDRGGTEAFFGQGTRLTVV.

The V gene is TRBV5-1, the J gene TRBJ2-1; TRBD2 agrees at 9 bases. The CDR3 runs 15 residues. Germline V lookup: CDR1 SGHRS, CDR2 YFSETQ. V was pared by 4 bases and J by 9 bases, with 11 bases of the junction left unmatched. The CDR3 nucleotides read TGCGCCAGCAGCGCCACGGAGGGGCGGGGGGGTGAGCAGTTCTTC. This translates into CASSATEGRGGEQFF.

V and J are TRBV7-2 and TRBJ1-5; 7 bases match TRBD1. V shed 3 bases, J shed 3 bases, and the junction held 5 bases outside the gene matches. This CDR3 has 15 residues. Germline V CDR1 and CDR2: SGHTA, FQGNSA. The CDR3 sequence is CASSFAGGYNQPQHF. In DNA form, the CDR3 reads TGTGCCAGCAGCTTTGCAGGGGGATACAATCAGCCCCAGCATTTT.